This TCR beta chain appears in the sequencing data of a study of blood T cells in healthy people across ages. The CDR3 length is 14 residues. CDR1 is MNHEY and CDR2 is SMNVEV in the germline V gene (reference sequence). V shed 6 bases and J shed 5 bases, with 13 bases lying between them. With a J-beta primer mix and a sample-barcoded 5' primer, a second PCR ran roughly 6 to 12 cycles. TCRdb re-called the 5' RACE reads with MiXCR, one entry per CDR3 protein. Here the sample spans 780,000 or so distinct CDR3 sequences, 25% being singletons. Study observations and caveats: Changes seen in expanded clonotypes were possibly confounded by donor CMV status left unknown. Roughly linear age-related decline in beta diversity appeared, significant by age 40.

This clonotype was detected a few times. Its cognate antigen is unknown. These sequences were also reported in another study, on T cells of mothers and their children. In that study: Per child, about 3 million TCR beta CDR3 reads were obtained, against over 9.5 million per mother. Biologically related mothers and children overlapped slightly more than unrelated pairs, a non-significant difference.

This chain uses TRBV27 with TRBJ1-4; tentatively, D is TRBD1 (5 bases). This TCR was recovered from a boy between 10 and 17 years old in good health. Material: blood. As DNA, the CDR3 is TGTGCCAGCAGCTGGGACGTAAGAAATGAAAAACTGTTTTTT. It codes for CASSWDVRNEKLFF.